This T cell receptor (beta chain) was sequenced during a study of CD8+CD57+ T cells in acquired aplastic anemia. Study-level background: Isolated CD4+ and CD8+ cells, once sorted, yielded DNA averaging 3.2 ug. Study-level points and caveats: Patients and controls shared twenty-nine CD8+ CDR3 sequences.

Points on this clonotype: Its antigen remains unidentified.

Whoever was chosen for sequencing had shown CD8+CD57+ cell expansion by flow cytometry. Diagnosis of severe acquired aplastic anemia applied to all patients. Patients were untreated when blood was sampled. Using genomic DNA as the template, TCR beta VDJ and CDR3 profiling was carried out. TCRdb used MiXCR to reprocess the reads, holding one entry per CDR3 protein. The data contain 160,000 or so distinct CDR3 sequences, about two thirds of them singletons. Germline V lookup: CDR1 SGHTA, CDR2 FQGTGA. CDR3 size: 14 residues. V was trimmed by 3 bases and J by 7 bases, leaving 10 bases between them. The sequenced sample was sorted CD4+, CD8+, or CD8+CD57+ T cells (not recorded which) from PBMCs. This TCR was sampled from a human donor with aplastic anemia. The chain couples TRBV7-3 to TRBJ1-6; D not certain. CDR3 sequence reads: CASSFGGNNSPLHF. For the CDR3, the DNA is TGTGCCAGCAGCTTTGGCGGAAACAATTCACCCCTCCACTTT.